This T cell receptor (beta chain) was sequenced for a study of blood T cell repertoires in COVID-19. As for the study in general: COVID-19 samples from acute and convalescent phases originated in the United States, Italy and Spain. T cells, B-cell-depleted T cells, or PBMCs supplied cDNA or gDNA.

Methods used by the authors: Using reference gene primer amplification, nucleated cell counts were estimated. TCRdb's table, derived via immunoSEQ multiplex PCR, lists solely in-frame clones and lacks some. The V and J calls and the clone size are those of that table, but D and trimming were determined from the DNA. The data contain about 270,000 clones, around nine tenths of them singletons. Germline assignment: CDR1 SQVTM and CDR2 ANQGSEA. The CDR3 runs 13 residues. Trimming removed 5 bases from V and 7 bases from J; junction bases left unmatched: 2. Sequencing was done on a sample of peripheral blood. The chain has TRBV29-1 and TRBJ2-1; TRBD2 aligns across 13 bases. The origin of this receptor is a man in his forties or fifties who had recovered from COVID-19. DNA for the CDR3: TGCAGCGTTCGGACTAGCGGGAGAAATGAGCAGTTCTTC. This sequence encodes CSVRTSGRNEQFF.